The TCR beta chain described here comes from a study of shared clonotypes between healthy human individuals. Study observations and caveats: Around 5% of naive CD4 clonotypes were common to four donors. Clonotype sharing among the donors was expected to vary with sequencing depth.

A split of CD4+ cells into CD45RA+ naive and CD45RA-negative memory subsets was performed. Comment on this clone: Its antigen remains unidentified.

The length of the CDR3 is 15 residues. V lost 5 bases and J 0 bases, leaving 8 bases between the germline ends. The germline V gene encodes CDR1 LNHDA and CDR2 SQIVND (reference sequence). Each subset's genomic DNA was shared equally among a number of immunoSEQ plates. Profiling relied on immunoSEQ multiplex PCR, and the TCRdb table lists in-frame clones only, not all of them. The sample lists about 1 million clones; under 80% were seen once. J is TRBJ2-6 and V is TRBV19, with unresolved D. The TCR sequence derives from a man aged 18 to 30 in good health. Source material: memory CD4+ T cells sorted from blood. Subset indicated: CD45RA-negative fraction. Written as DNA, the CDR3 is TGTGCCAGTAGTGTCGACCCCTCTGGGGCCAACGTCCTGACTTTC. Protein product: CASSVDPSGANVLTF.